The source of this T cell receptor (beta chain) is a study of blood T cell repertoires in COVID-19. Original methodology: Amplifying reference gene primers gave estimates of nucleated cell counts. Repertoires were generated with immunoSEQ multiplex PCR, while TCRdb's copy carries only in-frame clones and drops some. That table gives V, J and clone size, and the DNA gave D and trimming. The repertoire holds about 190,000 clones, about 88% seen once, with around 23% in the top ten. Trimming stripped 5 bases from V and 1 base from J, with 6 bases between. CDR3 length: 12 residues. Germline lookup yields CDR1 MNHEY and CDR2 SVGEGT. Participants' own reports of clinical history determined their cohort assignment.

The sequenced material came from PBMCs or T cells enriched from blood (not recorded which). V usage is TRBV6-2 or TRBV6-3 and J usage is TRBJ2-7; D unclear. This receptor was obtained from a middle-aged woman in a cohort exposed to, infected with or recovered from COVID-19 (not recorded which). The CDR3 coding sequence is TGTGCCAGCAGTACTCATTCCTACGAGCAGTACTTC. Its protein is CASSTHSYEQYF.